This T cell receptor (beta chain) came from a study of cytotoxic CD8 clonotypes in ibrutinib-treated CLL. As for the study in general: Samples had a mean of around 230,000 productive templates and 85,000 to 100,000 productive rearrangements.

V lost 5 bases to trimming and J lost 7 bases, with 24 bases between them. The V gene's germline CDR1 is SEHNR and CDR2 FQNEAQ (reference sequence). The CDR3 totals 16 residues. Note on this clone: The antigen is unknown.

Repertoires were generated with immunoSEQ multiplex PCR, while TCRdb's copy carries only in-frame clones and drops some. The sample lists over 200,000 clones, about three quarters seen once, with approximately 6% in the top ten. Findings and limits, study-wide: Researchers report that baseline clonality outpaced age-matched healthy donors and tracked circulating CD8+ T-cell counts. Under treatment, the uncommon public clonotypes either contracted or remained stable. A rise in clonality was seen at ibrutinib response, and a fall back toward baseline was seen at progression.

The clonotype comes from a human donor with chronic lymphocytic leukemia. This chain links TRBV7-9 with TRBJ2-7, with D possibly being TRBD1 or TRBD2 (5 bases each). The sample was PBMCs, taken after 12 months of ibrutinib treatment. CDR3 loop: CASSHTPGTARGEQYF. DNA of the CDR3: TGTGCCAGCAGCCATACCCCGGGCACGGCGAGGGGAGAGCAGTACTTC.